Listed here are 10 T cell receptor beta chains from one sample, sequenced in a study of shared clonotypes between healthy human individuals (TCRdb year 2020). The method was the immunoSEQ multiplex PCR assay. TCRdb re-hosts the immuneACCESS table, in-frame sequences only. Its copies lack some clones; in the studies checked, an unresolved V gene accounts for under half of them, and the cause for the rest is not known. The sample table records some 480,000 clones; around 80% of these occur just once. About 12% of the sample comes from the top ten. Material for sequencing was PBMCs. Receptors were obtained from a woman aged 40 to 50 in good health. Some clones in this sample may be carry-over from other donors' samples.

The genes are TRBV6-6 and TRBJ2-1; maybe TRBD1 (7 bases). The CDR3 is 15 amino acids. Deletions cut 8 bases from V and 4 bases from J, with 18 bases between. Germline lookup yields CDR1 MNHNY and CDR2 SVGAGI (reference sequence). As DNA, the CDR3 is TGTGCCAGCCAACGTGACAGGGACTGGTACAATGAGCAGTTCTTC. Translating it yields CASQRDRDWYNEQFF.

In regard to this clone: One junction end disagrees with the germline gene, perhaps due to a read error. CDR3 in DNA: TGCGCCAGCAGCTTGGGACGCCGGTCATGGGTTTTT. This codes for CASSLGRRSWVF. This chain links TRBV5-1 with TRBJ1-4; D unresolved. The CDR3 is made up of 12 amino acids. Germline V gene data show CDR1 as SGHRS and CDR2 as YFSETQ.

The V and J genes are TRBV27 and TRBJ2-1; D unresolved. V lost 1 base to trimming and J lost 9 bases, with 16 bases between them. Germline V gene lookup returns CDR1 MNHEY and CDR2 SMNVEV (reference sequence). The CDR3 totals 15 residues. CDR3 DNA: TGTGCCAGCAGTTTATGGGGTATCTCTATGGGTGAGCAGTTCTTC. It specifies CASSLWGISMGEQFF.

In its sample, this clone was seen a few times. The chain recombines TRBV30 with TRBJ1-5; 12 nucleotides line up with TRBD1. Germline CDR1 GTSNPN, CDR2 SVGIG (reference sequence). The V gene end was trimmed by 2 bases and the J gene end by 5 bases; junction bases not matched to a gene: 7. The CDR3 is 16 amino acids. CDR3 sequence (DNA): TGTGCCTGGAGTACCATGGGACAGGGGGCCCATCAGCCCCAGCATTTT. Amino acid sequence: CAWSTMGQGAHQPQHF. Full variable domain (missing parts from reference TRBV30 and TRBJ1-5): SQTIHQWPATLVQPVGSPLSLECTVEGTSNPNLYWYRQAAGRGLQLLFYSVGIGQISSEVPQNLSASRPQDRQFILSSKKLLLSDSGFYLCAWSTMGQGAHQPQHFGDGTRLSIL.

This chain joins TRBV5-4 and TRBJ2-7; 9 nucleotides align to TRBD1. Trimming removed 2 bases from V and 4 bases from J; junction bases left unmatched: 4. CDR1 SGHNT and CDR2 YYREEE come from the germline V gene (reference sequence). The CDR3 is 14 residues long. The CDR3 DNA is TGTGCCAGCAGCTTATCGACAGGGGGTTACGAGCAGTACTTC. Protein product: CASSLSTGGYEQYF. Full variable domain (remainder filled in from reference TRBV5-4 and TRBJ2-7): ETGVTQSPTHLIKTRGQQVTLRCSSQSGHNTVSWYQQALGQGPQFIFQYYREEENGRGNFPPRFSGLQFPNYSSELNVNALELDDSALYLCASSLSTGGYEQYFGPGTRLTVT.

The rearrangement links TRBV5-6 to TRBJ2-5; D not certain. The end of the DNA is better explained by TRBJ2-7, so the J call may be wrong. The CDR3 sequence is 12 residues long. The germline CDR1 and CDR2 sequences are SGHDT and YYEEEE. CDR3 nucleotides: TGTGCCAGCAGCTTGGTAGTCGGCGAGCAGTACTTC. This sequence encodes CASSLVVGEQYF.

V usage is TRBV6-4 and J usage is TRBJ2-2; tentatively, D is TRBD2 (5 bases). Germline V gene data show CDR1 as MRHNA and CDR2 as SNTAGT. Deletions cut 4 bases from V and 3 bases from J, with 9 bases between. This CDR3 spans 14 amino acids. The CDR3 DNA is TGTGCCAGCAGTGTTGAGAGGGACACCGGGGAGCTGTTTTTT. This gives the protein CASSVERDTGELFF.

The chain recombines TRBV6-1 with TRBJ1-5, with 10 bases matching TRBD1. The germline V gene has CDR1 MNHNS and CDR2 SASEGT. The CDR3 length is 14 residues. V shed 6 bases, J shed 3 bases, and the junction held 2 bases outside the gene matches. CDR3 bases: TGTGCCAGCAGCGGACAGGGGGACAATCAGCCCCAGCATTTT. It is translated as CASSGQGDNQPQHF.

The chain carries TRBV19 and TRBJ1-2; weak D call: TRBD1 (6 bases). Germline V gene sequence: CDR1 LNHDA, CDR2 SQIVND (reference sequence). Trimming stripped 3 bases from V and 7 bases from J, with 15 bases between. The CDR3 loop spans 14 amino acids. The CDR3 nucleotides are TGTGCCAGTAGTATTCCGGGGGCGATGGTTGGCTACACCTTC. Its translation: CASSIPGAMVGYTF.

Notes on this clone: This likely reflects a read error, since a far larger clone is one base away. This likely comes from a read error, as the CDR3 has no conserved phenylalanine or tryptophan at its end. The chain combines TRBV29-1 with TRBJ1-2; no reliable D call. Trimming took off 0 bases at V and 1 base at J, with 3 bases between the two ends. The CDR3 spans 12 residues. CDR1 and CDR2 from the germline V gene are SQVTM and ANQGSEA. The CDR3 here is CSVEDHNYGYTL. The CDR3 region has the DNA TGCAGCGTTGAAGACCATAACTATGGCTACACCCTC.